What follows are 11 T cell receptor beta chains derived from one specimen sequenced in a study of OX40 agonist ivuxolimab in advanced cancers. Receptors were amplified or captured by the immunoSEQ multiplex PCR assay. TCRdb retrieved this table from immuneACCESS and kept in-frame rearrangements only. Not all clones are present; in checked studies, unresolved V genes account for under half, and no reason is known for the remainder. The sample profile shows approximately 65,000 clones; about 92% of them were found once. The biggest ten clones account for about 0.66% of the sample. The starting material was CD4+ or CD8+ T cells sorted from blood, obtained in a trial of the OX40 agonist ivuxolimab. All receptors come from an adult with an advanced solid tumor such as melanoma, head and neck, liver or kidney cancer.

The genes are TRBV6-1 and TRBJ2-5; 10 bases are a match to TRBD2. V lost 8 bases and J lost 7; bases outside the gene matches: 7. The CDR3 covers 13 residues. Germline V lookup: CDR1 MNHNS, CDR2 SASEGT. CDR3 sequence: CASVERGGGTQYF. The DNA for the CDR3 is TGTGCCAGCGTGGAGCGGGGGGGCGGGACCCAGTACTTC.

The rearrangement uses TRBV27 and TRBJ2-2, with 10 bases fitting TRBD1. Germline V lookup: CDR1 MNHEY, CDR2 SMNVEV (reference sequence). Losses at the gene ends were 8 bases for V and 5 bases for J; bases not matched to a gene: 5. This CDR3 is 14 amino acids long. The CDR3 region is CASLRTGGTGELFF. The CDR3 bases are TGTGCCAGCCTGCGGACAGGGGGGACCGGGGAGCTGTTTTTT.

The chain employs TRBV13 and TRBJ2-3; 10 bases match TRBD2. With 7 bases clipped from V and 7 bases from J, the junction kept 17 bases outside the gene matches. The CDR3 extends over 17 amino acids. The germline gives CDR1 PRHDT, CDR2 FYEKMQ (reference sequence). The CDR3 nucleotides are TGTGCCAGCACTTTTCTCCAGCGGGGGGGGTCCGGGAATACGCAGTATTTT. Its protein product is CASTFLQRGGSGNTQYF.

J is TRBJ2-5 and V is TRBV18, with D unresolved. Trimming cost V 0 bases and J 2 bases, with 4 bases left between them. CDR3 length: 13 amino acids. Germline values: CDR1 KGHSH, CDR2 LQKENI. CDR3 amino acids: CASSPPPQETQYF. The CDR3 DNA reads as TGTGCCAGCTCACCACCTCCTCAAGAGACCCAGTACTTC.

This clone has just one count. The chain couples TRBV6-1 to TRBJ2-1; D is perhaps TRBD1 (6 bases). Trimming stripped 8 bases from V and 0 bases from J, with 14 bases between. The germline V gene has CDR1 MNHNS and CDR2 SASEGT. This CDR3 has 15 residues. The CDR3 protein is CASRSTGRSYNEQFF. CDR3 DNA: TGTGCCAGCCGCTCGACAGGACGCTCCTACAATGAGCAGTTCTTC.

Notes on this clone: An end of the junction differs from the germline gene, which may be a read error. The rearrangement uses TRBV29-1 and TRBJ2-1; D is unresolved. CDR3 length equals 14 residues. Per germline, CDR1 SQVTM and CDR2 ANQGSEA. Written as DNA, the CDR3 is TGCAGCATTGAAGGGCTGACATCCTACAATGAGCAGTTCTTC. It yields the protein CSIEGLTSYNEQFF.

This sequence joins TRBV5-1 and TRBJ2-3; D remains unclear. Trimming removed 2 bases from V and 4 bases from J, with 8 bases in between. The germline V gene has CDR1 SGHRS and CDR2 YFSETQ. This CDR3 has 13 amino acids. The CDR3 nucleotides read TGCGCCAGCAGCTTAAGTTCCCCAGATACGCAGTATTTT. Protein: CASSLSSPDTQYF.

The V and J genes are TRBV6-1 and TRBJ1-4, with TRBD1 as a possible D gene (5 bases). CDR3 length equals 14 residues. V lost 6 bases, J lost 5 bases, and 13 bases lay in between. From germline, CDR1 is MNHNS and CDR2 SASEGT. CDR3 protein: CASRGTAENEKLFF. DNA of the CDR3: TGTGCCAGCAGGGGGACGGCGGAAAATGAAAAACTGTTTTTT.

The chain combines TRBV5-4 with TRBJ2-1; the D is unclear. The V gene's germline CDR1 is SGHNT and CDR2 YYREEE (reference sequence). The germline V and J ends were trimmed by 2 bases and 4 bases, with 13 bases remaining between them. The CDR3 has 15 residues. The CDR3 region is CASSFGHDLYNEQFF. CDR3 coding DNA: TGTGCCAGCAGCTTTGGCCACGACTTGTACAATGAGCAGTTCTTC.

The chain is built from TRBV9 and TRBJ2-7; 13 positions agree with TRBD2. This CDR3 comprises 15 residues. With 8 bases clipped from V and 3 bases from J, the junction kept 8 bases outside the gene matches. Germline V gene sequence: CDR1 SGDLS, CDR2 YYNGEE. In DNA, the CDR3 is TGTGCCAGGGTAACCGGGACTAGCGGGAACTACGAGCAGTACTTC. Translating it yields CARVTGTSGNYEQYF.

The chain employs TRBV4-2 and TRBJ1-2; a possible D gene is TRBD1 (5 bases). Trimming took off 1 base at V and 4 bases at J, with 16 bases between the two ends. Germline-derived CDR1 and CDR2 are LGHNA and YNFKEQ. There are 16 residues in the CDR3. CDR3 nucleotides: TGTGCCAGCAGCCAAGGAGGGCGGGACGTCGGCTATGGCTACACCTTC. As protein: CASSQGGRDVGYGYTF.